These T cell receptor beta chains were read from a single sample in a study of control samples from healthy donors and cancer patients. Some clones are missing from TCRdb's copy, which holds only in-frame ones; the method was immunoSEQ multiplex PCR. The sample includes about 210,000 clones. The source material was blood. The receptors shown here come from a young woman in good health. Each CDR3 is given with its conserved first and last residue. Each record gives: V gene, J gene, CDR3 protein.

v_call: TRBV7-3; j_call: TRBJ1-1; cdr3_aa: CASSQTGTTEAFF
v_call: TRBV24-1; j_call: TRBJ1-5; cdr3_aa: CATSDSGSNQPQHF
v_call: TRBV27; j_call: TRBJ1-6; cdr3_aa: CASSSPGFRSLHF
v_call: TRBV19; j_call: TRBJ2-1; cdr3_aa: CASSSIAGGNNEQFF
v_call: TRBV5-1; j_call: TRBJ1-1; cdr3_aa: CASSFTTGRLEAFF
v_call: TRBV4-1; j_call: TRBJ1-2; cdr3_aa: CASSQERGPLYGYTF
v_call: TRBV24-1; j_call: TRBJ2-2; cdr3_aa: CATSDTGTSGELFF
v_call: TRBV3-1/TRBV3-2; j_call: TRBJ2-3; cdr3_aa: CASSQDPPAGGTDTQYF
v_call: TRBV30; j_call: TRBJ1-2; cdr3_aa: CAWRPTGSGGYTF
v_call: TRBV11-2; j_call: TRBJ1-1; cdr3_aa: CASSLWVEDTEAFF
v_call: TRBV11-2; j_call: TRBJ2-4; cdr3_aa: CASSMSGAKNIQYF
v_call: TRBV6-5; j_call: TRBJ1-2; cdr3_aa: CASSKTTGGYYGYTF
v_call: TRBV6-5; j_call: TRBJ1-2; cdr3_aa: CASSYSANYGYTF
v_call: TRBV3-1/TRBV3-2; j_call: TRBJ1-3; cdr3_aa: CASSANRQGGNTIYF
v_call: TRBV27; j_call: TRBJ2-5; cdr3_aa: CASSLSVELIQETQYF
v_call: TRBV7-8; j_call: TRBJ2-7; cdr3_aa: CASSDSGRGVYSYEQYF
v_call: TRBV19; j_call: TRBJ1-2; cdr3_aa: CASSIGRTNYGYTF
v_call: TRBV7-2; j_call: TRBJ2-7; cdr3_aa: CASSLQGLEQYF
v_call: TRBV29-1; j_call: TRBJ2-3; cdr3_aa: CSVWSGGAIGDTQYF
v_call: TRBV5-1; j_call: TRBJ2-7; cdr3_aa: CASRSGYEQYF
v_call: TRBV7-6; j_call: TRBJ1-3; cdr3_aa: CASSLSARYTIYF
v_call: TRBV29-1; j_call: TRBJ2-7; cdr3_aa: CSVTGTGSYEQYF
v_call: TRBV28; j_call: TRBJ1-6; cdr3_aa: CASSLGAGQSRPAYSPLHF
v_call: TRBV7-2; j_call: TRBJ1-4; cdr3_aa: CASSLGGQGSNEKLFF
v_call: TRBV9; j_call: TRBJ1-1; cdr3_aa: CASSVETGGPNTEAFF
v_call: TRBV7-2; j_call: TRBJ2-7; cdr3_aa: CASSLGTGLYEQYF
v_call: TRBV5-1; j_call: TRBJ1-1; cdr3_aa: CASSSNTNTEAFF
v_call: TRBV4-1; j_call: TRBJ2-2; cdr3_aa: CASSQGVWTGELFF
v_call: TRBV10-3; j_call: TRBJ2-2; cdr3_aa: CATRGGRGTTGELFF
v_call: TRBV6-1; j_call: TRBJ1-5; cdr3_aa: CASSEVGGGNQPQHF
v_call: TRBV10-3; j_call: TRBJ2-7; cdr3_aa: CAISGGLDGSYEQYF
v_call: TRBV7-9; j_call: TRBJ1-3; cdr3_aa: CASSFGQGASVDTIYF
v_call: TRBV7-2; j_call: TRBJ1-3; cdr3_aa: CASSLFGQTGTLSGNTIYF
v_call: TRBV12-3/TRBV12-4; j_call: TRBJ1-4; cdr3_aa: CASSTGSKEKLFF
v_call: TRBV6-5; j_call: TRBJ1-1; cdr3_aa: CASRLEPIGSEAFF
v_call: TRBV4-1; j_call: TRBJ1-1; cdr3_aa: CASSQPQTGGPDEAFF
v_call: TRBV7-2; j_call: TRBJ2-3; cdr3_aa: CASSRNLAEITDTQYF
v_call: TRBV7-2; j_call: TRBJ1-1; cdr3_aa: CASSNTGTGGTEAFF
v_call: TRBV5-4; j_call: TRBJ1-2; cdr3_aa: CASSIAGQGGYGYTF
v_call: TRBV28; j_call: TRBJ2-1; cdr3_aa: CASRPGQEYNEQFF
v_call: TRBV2; j_call: TRBJ1-2; cdr3_aa: CASRKAGGLTNYGYTF
v_call: TRBV28; j_call: TRBJ1-4; cdr3_aa: CASSFHGRGLGTNEKLFF
v_call: TRBV29-1; j_call: TRBJ1-1; cdr3_aa: CSVGSGQMNTEAFF
v_call: TRBV6-1; j_call: TRBJ1-5; cdr3_aa: CASSEGSGNQPQHF
v_call: TRBV19; j_call: TRBJ2-6; cdr3_aa: CASSIPQGRVLTF
v_call: TRBV6-1; j_call: TRBJ1-1; cdr3_aa: CASSETGEGTEAFF
v_call: TRBV5-1; j_call: TRBJ2-3; cdr3_aa: CASSPNPRESTDTQYF
v_call: TRBV18; j_call: TRBJ2-1; cdr3_aa: CASSLRQGAGEQFF
v_call: TRBV7-2; j_call: TRBJ2-4; cdr3_aa: CASSWGGQGAKNIQYF
v_call: TRBV7-9; j_call: TRBJ2-1; cdr3_aa: CASGLRGPNEQFF
v_call: TRBV2; j_call: TRBJ2-2; cdr3_aa: CASIAWGNTGELFF
v_call: TRBV21-1; j_call: TRBJ1-4; cdr3_aa: CASSKVSRGDPFATNEKLFF
v_call: TRBV30; j_call: TRBJ1-6; cdr3_aa: CAWSVAGNSPLHF